The rows below give T cell receptor beta chains drawn from one sample of a study of persistence of HIV-infected CD4 T cells. No antigen has been identified for these receptors. Libraries were prepared by immunoSEQ multiplex PCR; TCRdb keeps only in-frame clonotypes and omits some of them. In the table there are 35,000 to 40,000 clones, approximately 80% of which are singletons. The input for sequencing was CD4+ T cells sorted from PBMCs after roughly 18-hour stimulation, taken from a patient who received antiretroviral therapy. The source of these receptors is an adult man with HIV who was CMV-seropositive. Both conserved end residues are part of each CDR3.

V gene: TRBV7-8
J gene: TRBJ2-7
CDR3 protein: CASSIVAGAYEQYF

V gene: TRBV9
J gene: TRBJ1-3
CDR3 protein: CASSVRPGGGNTIYF

V gene: TRBV7-9
J gene: TRBJ2-1
CDR3 protein: CASSLGTSGLSYNEQFF

V gene: TRBV10-2
J gene: TRBJ1-3
CDR3 protein: CASGDSGNTIYF

V gene: TRBV3-1/TRBV3-2
J gene: TRBJ2-3
CDR3 protein: CASRPSGGEETDTQYF

V gene: TRBV2
J gene: TRBJ2-2
CDR3 protein: CASKGSGAPTGELFF

V gene: TRBV19
J gene: TRBJ2-4
CDR3 protein: CASSIQGGRTLNIQYF

V gene: TRBV27
J gene: TRBJ2-7
CDR3 protein: CASSLGIGEQYF

V gene: TRBV27
J gene: TRBJ1-1
CDR3 protein: CASTRTGNLNTEAFF

V gene: TRBV28
J gene: TRBJ2-1
CDR3 protein: CASSPPHRGAEQFF

V gene: TRBV24-1
J gene: TRBJ2-2
CDR3 protein: CATSRSTGVPGELFF

V gene: TRBV19
J gene: TRBJ2-7
CDR3 protein: CASSTQSGSSYEQYF

V gene: TRBV19
J gene: TRBJ1-1
CDR3 protein: CASSIILGGGSEAFF